This T cell receptor (beta chain) is from a study of T-cell memory formation after mild COVID-19. The overall study: The study found TCR clusters largely donor specific.

This clonotype was counted a few times. As yet, its antigen is unknown. With 2 bases removed from V and 0 bases from J, the gap between germline ends came to 17 bases. Germline V lookup: CDR1 LNHDA, CDR2 SQIVND (reference sequence). CDR3 length equals 18 residues. Notes on the study in general: Clones that contracted from day 15 to 85 had balanced CD4/CD8; later expanders were CD4+ biased. Second-wave clones peaking on day 37 lacked confirmed SARS-CoV-2 specificity.

The authors produced TCR alpha and TCR beta cDNA libraries with sample barcodes and UMIs by 5'RACE using constant-segment primers. Via MiXCR, TCRdb re-called the 5' RACE reads, giving one row per CDR3 protein. The table includes approximately 240,000 distinct CDR3 sequences, less than 20% detected once. The clonotype was recovered from a man aged 18 to 35 who had mild COVID-19 (a few samples of this study predate the infection). Cell type and time point are not known. The chain couples TRBV19 to TRBJ2-4; D unclear. The source material was PBMCs or a T cell subset sorted from them (not recorded which). The CDR3: CASSIRPAQTLAKNIQYF. The CDR3 nucleotides are TGTGCCAGTAGTATAAGGCCAGCTCAGACACTAGCCAAAAACATTCAGTACTTC.